The source of this T cell receptor (beta chain) is a study of regulatory T cells in long-lasting Graves disease. Study-wide context: Over 5 years of antithyroid drugs with positive TSH receptor antibodies was taken to mean persistent Graves' disease.

Arm-PCR of CDR3 regions and iRepertoire HTBI primers were the basis on which TCR beta libraries were built. Via MiXCR, TCRdb re-called the multiplex PCR reads, giving one row per CDR3 protein. Among 700,000 or so distinct CDR3 sequences listed, 25% to 35% were seen once. There are many counts of this clonotype. Trimming took off 4 bases at V and 1 base at J, with 17 bases between the two ends. This CDR3 contains 16 residues. Germline V gene lookup returns CDR1 SGHAT and CDR2 FQNNGV. Time point here: persistent/refractory GD, antithyroid drugs over 5 years with positive TRAb. Isolated PBMC RNA provided the starting material for the TCR library. Diagnosing Graves' disease relied on the American Thyroid Association guidelines. From each patient, nine milliliters of peripheral blood was drawn and collected into an EDTA anticoagulant tube.

The specimen comprised peripheral blood mononuclear cells (PBMCs), sampled when the disease was refractory, from a patient treated with antithyroid drugs. The receptor was isolated from a female donor with Graves disease. V usage is TRBV11-2 and J usage is TRBJ2-7; D perhaps matches TRBD1 (5 bases). The CDR3 DNA is TGTGCCAGCAGCTCCTTGGTTGGGGCCAGATCCTACGAGCAGTACTTC. Its translation: CASSSLVGARSYEQYF. The variable domain in full, with the rest retrieved from reference TRBV11-2 and TRBJ2-7, is EAGVAQSPRYKIIEKRQSVAFWCNPISGHATLYWYQQILGQGPKLLIQFQNNGVVDDSQLPKDRFSAERLKGVDSTLKIQPAKLEDSAVYLCASSSLVGARSYEQYFGPGTRLTVT.